This T cell receptor (beta chain) is from a study of T cell repertoires in cytomegalovirus infection. Overall study context: CMV epitopes that were recently identified and HLA-C-restricted were used alongside well-studied HLA-B-restricted ones. TCR beta signatures that were public indicated CMV infection and matching HLA type.

Germline CDR1 reads SGHTA; CDR2 reads FQGNSA. The V and J ends lost 2 bases and 7 bases respectively, with 8 bases between them. The CDR3 consists of 13 residues. Of note for this clonotype: Its target is not known.

Each CDR3 protein is one row after TCRdb ran MiXCR on the reads. Here the sample spans a few hundred thousand distinct CDR3 sequences, about 33% being singletons. The rearrangement links TRBV7-2 to TRBJ2-2; no definite D call. The material was cultured PBMCs, obtained from culture after CMV antigen stimulation. The clonotype originates from a human donor in good health (CMV status not recorded). Some clones in this sample may be carry-over from other donors' samples. The CDR3 protein is CASSLYEGGELFF. CDR3 sequence (DNA): TGTGCCAGCAGCTTATATGAAGGCGGGGAGCTGTTTTTT.